The 5 T cell receptor beta chains listed next were all sequenced from one sample in a study of cytomegalovirus exposure and HLA in healthy donors. The primer mix had 60 Vbeta and 13 Jbeta primers. Assay used: immunoSEQ multiplex PCR; TCRdb lists only in-frame clones, some missing. The sample lists around 180,000 clones, about 90% seen once, with about 0.24% in the top ten. Sequencing was performed on PBMCs. Receptors were obtained from a girl under three years old in good health and CMV-seronegative.

This chain links TRBV7-6 with TRBJ2-2; a weak D match, TRBD2 (6 bases). V was shortened by 1 base and J by 2 bases, with 17 bases between the two germline ends. CDR1 SGHVS and CDR2 FNYEAQ come from the germline V gene. CDR3 size: 18 residues. CDR3 sequence: CASSLENRPGLNTGELFF. In DNA, the CDR3 is TGTGCCAGCAGCTTAGAAAATCGACCGGGACTTAACACCGGGGAGCTGTTTTTT.

This clone was seen only a few times. The V and J genes are TRBV19 and TRBJ2-1, with TRBD2 matching over 8 bases. This CDR3 region has 14 residues. Per the germline V gene, CDR1 is LNHDA and CDR2 is SQIVND (reference sequence). The V gene end was trimmed by 2 bases and the J gene end by 5 bases; junction bases not matched to a gene: 2. CDR3 sequence (DNA): TGTGCCAGTAGTATACTAGCGGGTAACAATGAGCAGTTCTTC. Amino acid sequence: CASSILAGNNEQFF.

This clone was detected only a few times. The J gene is TRBJ2-7, the V gene TRBV2; 7 bases align to TRBD2. Per the germline V gene, CDR1 is SNHLY and CDR2 is FYNNEI. Unmatched junction bases numbered 13, after V lost 4 bases and J lost 4 bases. This CDR3 has 16 residues. DNA of the CDR3: TGTGCCAGCAGTGGATCGAGGGCCCTAGCGGAATACGAGCAGTACTTC. As protein: CASSGSRALAEYEQYF.

The chain links TRBV27 to TRBJ2-3, with 9 nucleotides matching TRBD1. Trimming took 5 bases from V and 3 from J; bases not matched to a gene: 9. This CDR3 contains 16 residues. Per the germline V gene, CDR1 is MNHEY and CDR2 is SMNVEV (reference sequence). This chain's CDR3 is CASSIYRGPNTDTQYF. The CDR3 bases are TGTGCCAGCAGTATCTACAGGGGGCCCAATACAGATACGCAGTATTTT.

The V gene is TRBV30, the J gene TRBJ1-1, with D unresolved. Between the trimmed V and J ends, which lost 3 bases and 4 bases, there was a span of 12 bases. In germline, CDR1 is GTSNPN, CDR2 SVGIG (reference sequence). CDR3 size: 13 residues. The CDR3, as DNA: TGTGCCTGGAGGGGTCCCTCGGGCACTGAAGCTTTCTTT. Protein sequence: CAWRGPSGTEAFF.